This T cell receptor beta chain was recorded in a study of vaccination and CD4 T cells after COVID-19. Study details: Once diagnosed, patients had post-COVID samples drawn a median about 100 days later (range 35 to 161). Study observations and caveats: The median count of SARS-CoV-2-reactive clonotypes rose from roughly 21 to 40, not significantly.

This sample's treatment: roughly ten-day PBMC culture with coronavirus spike peptide pools or control peptides (ViraFEST assay). From the roughly ten-day cultures, CD4+ T cells were isolated by negative selection. Note on this clonotype: Antigen: not known.

The Oncomine TCR Beta short-read assay sequenced DNA from cultured CD4+ T cells. MiXCR, applied by TCRdb to the PCR reads, yields one record per CDR3 protein. The sample has some 12,000 distinct CDR3 sequences, under 75% seen once. The CDR3 length is 14 residues. V dropped 3 bases and J dropped 3 bases, with 9 bases sitting between them. Germline-derived CDR1 and CDR2 are DFQATT and SNEGSKA (reference sequence). The receptor's source is a human donor who had recovered from COVID-19. The chain carries TRBV20-1 and TRBJ2-6, with D perhaps being TRBD1 or TRBD2 (6 bases each). The sample was CD4+ T cells from blood, cultured in vitro. The chain's CDR3 is CSAREGDGANVLTF. The DNA of the CDR3 is TGCAGTGCTAGGGAGGGGGATGGGGCCAACGTCCTGACTTTC.